This T cell receptor beta chain was captured in a study of cytomegalovirus exposure and HLA in healthy donors. Background on the study: Both the approximately 120 validation repertoires and the approximately 670 first-cohort repertoires used the same platform, as reported by a later analysis.

V was trimmed by 3 bases and J by 5 bases, leaving 11 bases between them. CDR3 length equals 14 residues. Germline assignment: CDR1 MDHEN and CDR2 SYDVKM. The table came from immunoSEQ multiplex PCR; TCRdb's copy has only in-frame clones and leaves some out. The sample yields around 120,000 clones, 88% seen once. Material for sequencing was PBMCs. The V gene is TRBV28, the J gene TRBJ2-1, with TRBD1 as a possible D gene (6 bases). This TCR was recovered from a man aged 18 to 29 in good health and CMV-seronegative. DNA for the CDR3: TGTGCCAGCAGTTTGCCAGGGGTGAACAATGAGCAGTTCTTC. Amino acid sequence: CASSLPGVNNEQFF.